These T cell receptor beta chains were read from a single sample in a study of cytomegalovirus exposure and HLA in healthy donors. Sequencing used immunoSEQ multiplex PCR; TCRdb keeps in-frame clones, though not all of them. The repertoire has tens of thousands of clones, 78% of them found once; the top ten carry almost 4.5%. Sequencing was carried out using PBMCs. All receptors derive from a man between 40 and 49 years old in good health and CMV-seronegative. CDR3s include the opening cysteine and the closing phenylalanine or tryptophan. D genes are given only for firm matches. Size values are once, few and many counts, or a class for expanded clones, and some rows have none.

j_gene,d_gene,v_gene,abundance,CDR3aa,CDR3nt
TRBJ2-2,TRBD2,TRBV5-6,NA,CASSLVMVGGPTGELFF,TGTGCCAGCAGCTTGGTGATGGTGGGAGGGCCTACCGGGGAGCTGTTTTTT
TRBJ1-2,TRBD1,TRBV7-2,NA,CASSPGQGYFVLSF,TGTGCCAGCAGCCCGGGACAGGGCTACTTTGTGCTTTCCTTC
TRBJ2-1,TRBD2,TRBV6-5,NA,CASSYSRTSGKDEQFF,TGTGCCAGCAGTTACTCGAGGACTAGCGGGAAGGATGAGCAGTTCTTC
TRBJ2-7,TRBD2,TRBV7-2,NA,CASSLVGTSGDYEQYF,TGTGCCAGCAGCTTAGTAGGGACTAGCGGGGACTACGAGCAGTACTTC
TRBJ2-5,TRBD1,TRBV27,NA,CASRTLGQETSFYF,TGTGCCAGCAGAACACTAGGACAGGAAACCTCGTTCTACTTC
TRBJ2-5,NA,TRBV23-1,once,CASSHVGHPIQETQYF,TGCGCCAGCAGTCATGTCGGACACCCGATCCAAGAGACCCAGTACTTC
TRBJ2-3,NA,TRBV5-4,NA,CASTKDYLTDTQYF,TGTGCCAGCACCAAGGACTATTTAACAGATACGCAGTATTTT
TRBJ1-1,NA,TRBV11-1,few,CASSPVRGQNTEAFF,TGTGCCAGCAGCCCGGTAAGAGGGCAGAACACTGAAGCTTTCTTT
TRBJ1-5,NA,TRBV7-2,NA,CASSSQTGGFFSNQPQHF,TGTGCCAGCAGCTCACAAACGGGGGGATTCTTTAGCAATCAGCCCCAGCATTTT
TRBJ2-7,NA,TRBV19,NA,CASKAGPSSYEQYF,TGTGCCAGTAAAGCAGGGCCAAGCTCCTACGAGCAGTACTTC
TRBJ2-2,TRBD2,TRBV7-8,NA,CASSRFSGTNTGELFF,TGTGCCAGCAGCCGCTTTAGCGGGACGAACACCGGGGAGCTGTTTTTT
TRBJ1-5,NA,TRBV10-2,NA,CASSEGRSQPQHF,TGCGCCAGCAGTGAGGGGAGGTCCCAGCCCCAGCATTTT
TRBJ2-7,TRBD1,TRBV15,NA,CATSRGGQGVSYEQYF,TGTGCCACCAGCCGAGGGGGACAGGGTGTCTCGTACGAGCAGTACTTC
TRBJ2-7,TRBD2,TRBV7-2,NA,CASSLALAGYEQYF,TGTGCCAGCAGCTTAGCACTAGCGGGGTACGAGCAGTACTTC
TRBJ2-1,TRBD2,TRBV7-2,NA,CASWREGDEQFF,TGTGCCAGCTGGCGGGAGGGTGATGAGCAGTTCTTC
TRBJ2-5,NA,TRBV19,NA,CASSILGGSGQETQYF,TGTGCCAGTAGTATATTAGGGGGTTCGGGGCAAGAGACCCAGTACTTC
TRBJ1-1,TRBD1,TRBV28,NA,CASRLTGTGIINTEAFF,TGTGCCAGCAGACTAACCGGGACAGGAATAATAAACACTGAAGCTTTCTTT
TRBJ2-7,NA,TRBV11-1,few,CASSLETSSYEQYF,TGTGCCAGCAGCTTAGAAACATCCTCCTACGAGCAGTACTTC
TRBJ2-5,NA,TRBV7-2,NA,CASSRSLPKETQYF,TGTGCCAGCAGCCGGTCACTACCCAAAGAGACCCAGTACTTC
TRBJ2-3,TRBD1,TRBV29-1,NA,CSVEWGQGVLGSTDTQYF,TGCAGCGTTGAGTGGGGACAGGGGGTTCTTGGTAGCACAGATACGCAGTATTTT
TRBJ1-1,TRBD1,TRBV27,NA,CASSTNSNRGGEAFF,TGTGCCAGCAGTACCAACTCCAACAGGGGAGGTGAAGCTTTCTTT
TRBJ2-3,NA,TRBV15,NA,CATSRERGSGGDTQYF,TGTGCCACCAGCAGAGAGCGGGGAAGCGGCGGAGATACGCAGTATTTT
TRBJ2-5,TRBD2,TRBV5-1,NA,CASSFQGREGQTQYF,TGCGCCAGCAGCTTTCAAGGGCGGGAGGGCCAGACCCAGTACTTC
TRBJ2-1,TRBD2,TRBV27,NA,CASTLSGSSYNEQFF,TGTGCCAGCACCCTTAGCGGGAGCTCCTACAATGAGCAGTTCTTC
TRBJ2-1,TRBD2,TRBV5-4,NA,CASSWGLAGVKVNEQFF,TGTGCCAGCAGCTGGGGACTAGCGGGAGTAAAGGTAAATGAGCAGTTCTTC
TRBJ2-1,NA,TRBV11-2,few,CASSLGSARSHEQFF,TGTGCCAGCAGCTTAGGTTCGGCCCGGAGCCATGAGCAGTTCTTC
TRBJ2-7,TRBD1,TRBV19,NA,CATTLTTGGSEQYF,TGTGCCACCACCTTGACGACAGGGGGAAGCGAGCAGTACTTC